This T cell receptor beta chain is from a study of cytomegalovirus exposure and HLA in healthy donors. Study-wide results and limits: The study reported that TCR beta sequences accurately predicted HLA-A and HLA-B alleles in most subjects. The classifier reportedly diagnosed cytomegalovirus status with high specificity and sensitivity.

Notes on this clone: The antigen is not known.

Germline V gives CDR1 SEHNR, CDR2 FQNEAQ (reference sequence). Trimming stripped 2 bases from V and 2 bases from J, with 21 bases between. The CDR3 extends over 18 amino acids. Although they were nominally healthy when sampled, donors likely had unrecorded immune exposures. 60 Vbeta and 13 Jbeta primers were used in PCR. Libraries were prepared by immunoSEQ multiplex PCR; TCRdb keeps only in-frame clonotypes and omits some of them. The repertoire consists of 150,000 to 200,000 clones, with about 79% occurring once and the leading ten covering under 7.5%. The clonotype was recovered from a man aged 50 or older in good health and CMV-seropositive. The gene calls are TRBV7-9 and TRBJ1-1; D possibly corresponds to TRBD1 (6 bases). The sequenced sample was PBMCs. The CDR3 sequence: CASSLTTIRGATNTEAFF. The CDR3 nucleotides read TGTGCCAGCAGCTTAACAACTATCCGGGGGGCAACAAACACTGAAGCTTTCTTT.